The sequence of this TCR beta chain was determined in a study of Graves' ophthalmopathy and Graves' hyperthyroidism (dated by TCRdb to about 2018). In the study overall: Stable hyperthyroidism was defined as no progression to ophthalmopathy within 18 months of follow-up. TCR beta repertoire signatures were used to distinguish Graves' ophthalmopathy from Graves' hyperthyroidism and to predict progression to ophthalmopathy. A discovery set of 100 patients (approximately 42 ophthalmopathy, about 55 stable hyperthyroidism) was enrolled to explore V-J signatures distinguishing ophthalmopathy from hyperthyroidism. The independent validation cohort included roughly 19 hyperthyroidism patients plus 17 patients who later progressed from hyperthyroidism to ophthalmopathy. In roughly 6 hyperthyroidism patients, T-cell repertoires of thyroid tissue and blood were compared. In total, 135 blood samples were TCR-sequenced: 40 to 45 ophthalmopathy, roughly 77 hyperthyroidism and approximately 17 hyperthyroidism-to-ophthalmopathy patients. Following sample collection, hyperthyroidism patients were given methimazole at a starting dose of 30 mg daily, and ophthalmopathy patients were given high-dose intravenous methylprednisolone.

For repertoire sequencing, TCR beta CDR3 regions were amplified from RNA transcripts. HTBI primers and the Qiagen OneStep RT-PCR kit were used in a first-round RT-PCR, which was followed by a second-round multiplex PCR, size selection and purification. Sequencing of the libraries was carried out on an Illumina HiSeq2000 in paired-end mode with 100 bp reads. The original methods were these. SOAPnuke was used for read processing, and reads with adapters, uncalled bases, a mean Phred below 15, or no exact constant-primer or identifier match were discarded. High-quality paired reads were merged with COPE v1.2.5. Each unique nucleotide sequence was treated as a clonotype, and MiTCR v1.1 was used to align the clonotypes to the IMGT TRB V, D and J references. The analysis was limited to V-J combinations with a frequency above 0.0001, which together covered over 99% of the repertoires. A TCR clonal expansion and chaos score per V-J combination was defined as the ratio of F50 clonal expansion to chaos observed in the TCRdist matrix. Welch's t-statistics and random forest were used to reduce the features to 10 to 15 V-J combinations, which were then used as input to a naive Bayes classifier. The Morisita-Horn index was used to measure how similar the thyroid and blood repertoires were. In-frame beta chains were kept once TCRdb had trimmed the public reads at Q25 with fastp and called clones with MiXCR. Records with the same CDR3 protein are collapsed into one entry carrying the most frequent genes and DNA. For this entry, the V and J calls and clone size follow TCRdb and not the study's own pipeline. The sample data list over a million distinct CDR3 sequences, and 35% to 40% of these were observed just once. The ten largest clonotypes hold approximately 10% of the sample.

The investigation overall reported the following: In validation, the model predicted ophthalmopathy progression with about 71% sensitivity and about 77% specificity; around twelve predicted patients were CT-confirmed with GO in a median of approximately 6.2 months. Sample size was not predetermined statistically, and investigators were not blinded to group allocation. Among expanded thyroid clonotypes with frequency above 0.001, most also showed up in blood, which suggests that blood repertoires may reflect the thyroid immune response. In cross-validation, the 13-signature model distinguished ophthalmopathy from stable hyperthyroidism with 85% to 90% sensitivity and just under 84% specificity, and in the test set the corresponding values were approximately 80% and 75%.

Based on the germline V gene, the CDR1 and CDR2 sequences are KGHDR and SFDVKD. Spanning cysteine to phenylalanine, the CDR3 consists of 16 amino acids. Only CDR3 DNA is held: 48 bases, read in frame from base 1. Unmatched junction bases come to 10, with V trimmed by 7 bases and J by 5 bases. Patients with hyperthyroidism were aged 18 to 65 years, had been newly diagnosed, and had a disease duration of less than 2 months. Patients with other autoimmune diseases, uncontrolled infections, pregnancy or lactation were excluded from the study. Clinical symptoms, serum thyroxine, TRAb, thyroid ultrasound and orbital computed tomography were used for diagnosis. Total RNA was extracted using Trizol reagent, and RNA quality was checked on an Agilent 2100 Bioanalyzer. This clonotype was seen repeatedly, ten times or more. Its target antigen remains unknown. No much larger clone is present one base from it, and per-base qualities are unavailable.

The clonotype was recovered from an adult man with Graves' hyperthyroidism. This receptor chain uses TRBV24-1 and TRBJ2-5, with 12 bases aligning to TRBD1. The sequenced sample was peripheral blood or thyroid tissue (not recorded which). The nucleotide sequence is given as TGTGCCACCAGCCCCTCCAGGGACAGGGGGCAGGAGACCCAGTACTTC. Its amino acids are CATSPSRDRGQETQYF.